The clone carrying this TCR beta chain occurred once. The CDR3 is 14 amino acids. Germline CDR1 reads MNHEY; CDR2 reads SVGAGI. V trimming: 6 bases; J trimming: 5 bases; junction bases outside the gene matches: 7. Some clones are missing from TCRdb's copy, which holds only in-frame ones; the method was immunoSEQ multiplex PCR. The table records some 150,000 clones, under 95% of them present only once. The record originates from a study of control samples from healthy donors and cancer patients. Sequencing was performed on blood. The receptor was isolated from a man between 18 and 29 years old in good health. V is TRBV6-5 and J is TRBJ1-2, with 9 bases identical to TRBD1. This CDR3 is CASSRTGGGYGYTF. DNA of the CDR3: TGTGCCAGCAGCCGCACAGGGGGCGGGTATGGCTACACCTTC.